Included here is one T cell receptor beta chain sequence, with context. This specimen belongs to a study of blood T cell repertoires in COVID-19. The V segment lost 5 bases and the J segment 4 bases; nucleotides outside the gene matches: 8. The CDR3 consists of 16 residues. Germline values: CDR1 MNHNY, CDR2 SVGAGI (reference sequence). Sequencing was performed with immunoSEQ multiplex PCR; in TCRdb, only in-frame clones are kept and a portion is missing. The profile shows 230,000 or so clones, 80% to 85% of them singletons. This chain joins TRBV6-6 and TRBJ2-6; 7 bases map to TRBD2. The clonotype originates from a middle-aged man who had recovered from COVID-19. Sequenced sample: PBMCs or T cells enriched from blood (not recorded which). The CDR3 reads CASSGPAGVGANVLTF. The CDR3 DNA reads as TGTGCCAGCAGTGGGCCCGCGGGGGTAGGGGCCAACGTCCTGACTTTC.